The 8 T cell receptor beta chains listed next were all sequenced from one sample in a study of radiation and T cells in renal cell carcinoma. The table came from immunoSEQ multiplex PCR; TCRdb's copy has only in-frame clones and leaves some out. Of more than 95,000 clones listed, about four fifths are singletons. Sample time point: baseline pretreatment blood. As for treatment: 15 Gy SBRT to primary tumor, nephrectomy 4 weeks later. The sample consisted of blood, taken from a patient whose treatment included radiotherapy and nephrectomy. Every receptor here comes from a woman aged 55-69 years with renal cell carcinoma.

The chain carries TRBV7-2 and TRBJ1-5, with D possibly TRBD1 on 5 matching bases. The CDR3 sequence is 16 residues long. Germline V gives CDR1 SGHTA, CDR2 FQGNSA. Trimming cost V 0 bases and J 2 bases, with 11 bases left between them. The CDR3 loop is CASSLALPGRNQPQHF. The CDR3 coding sequence is TGTGCCAGCAGCTTAGCGTTACCGGGGCGCAATCAGCCCCAGCATTTT.

The chain couples TRBV30 to TRBJ1-5; TRBD1 matches 12 bases. Germline trimming cut 3 bases from V and 4 bases from J; bases unmatched to any gene: 10. Germline V gives CDR1 GTSNPN, CDR2 SVGIG (reference sequence). The CDR3 spans 17 residues. This chain's CDR3 is CAWREPGQGALNQPQHF. CDR3 coding DNA: TGTGCCTGGAGGGAACCGGGACAGGGGGCTCTTAATCAGCCCCAGCATTTT. The whole variable domain, filled in from reference TRBV30 and TRBJ1-5, reads SQTIHQWPATLVQPVGSPLSLECTVEGTSNPNLYWYRQAAGRGLQLLFYSVGIGQISSEVPQNLSASRPQDRQFILSSKKLLLSDSGFYLCAWREPGQGALNQPQHFGDGTRLSIL.

The chain recombines TRBV5-6 with TRBJ2-7; 8 positions match TRBD1. J was trimmed by 0 bases and V by 3 bases; bases with no gene match: 2. The CDR3 has 14 amino acids. CDR1 and CDR2 (germline): SGHDT, YYEEEE. CDR3 bases: TGTGCCAGCAGCTGGACAGGGTCCTCCTACGAGCAGTACTTC. Translated, it gives CASSWTGSSYEQYF. Full variable domain (missing parts from reference TRBV5-6 and TRBJ2-7): DAGVTQSPTHLIKTRGQQVTLRCSPKSGHDTVSWYQQALGQGPQFIFQYYEEEERQRGNFPDRFSGHQFPNYSSELNVNALLLGDSALYLCASSWTGSSYEQYFGPGTRLTVT.

The gene calls are TRBV5-6 and TRBJ1-1; D is undetermined. The CDR3 is made up of 14 amino acids. Trimming stripped 4 bases from V and 5 bases from J, with 15 bases between. CDR1 is SGHDT, CDR2 YYEEEE, per germline. CDR3 region: CASSRSGSGTEAFF. In nucleotides, the CDR3 is TGTGCCAGCAGCCGATCAGGTTCGGGGACTGAAGCTTTCTTT. Combining the CDR3 with reference TRBV5-6 and TRBJ1-1 gives the whole variable domain DAGVTQSPTHLIKTRGQQVTLRCSPKSGHDTVSWYQQALGQGPQFIFQYYEEEERQRGNFPDRFSGHQFPNYSSELNVNALLLGDSALYLCASSRSGSGTEAFFGQGTRLTVV.

The J gene is TRBJ1-2, the V gene TRBV2; D ambiguous. Germline lookup yields CDR1 SNHLY and CDR2 FYNNEI. The CDR3 is 14 residues long. The V end lost 2 bases, the J end lost 4 bases, and 11 bases lay between the germline ends. The CDR3 DNA reads TGTGCCAGCAGTGAATTGCCTGTTTCCTATGGCTACACCTTC. It is translated as CASSELPVSYGYTF. Variable domain in full (rest from reference TRBV2 and TRBJ1-2): EPEVTQTPSHQVTQMGQEVILRCVPISNHLYFYWYRQILGQKVEFLVSFYNNEISEKSEIFDDQFSVERPDGSNFTLKIRSTKLEDSAMYFCASSELPVSYGYTFGSGTRLTVV.

The genes are TRBV6-1 and TRBJ1-4; D call uncertain. The CDR3 has 15 residues. Germline loops: CDR1 MNHNS, CDR2 SASEGT. V was pared by 2 bases and J by 0 bases, with 7 bases between. For the CDR3, the DNA is TGTGCCAGCAGTGAACAGTCTGCAACTAATGAAAAACTGTTTTTT. This translates into CASSEQSATNEKLFF.

The chain combines TRBV28 with TRBJ1-4; D perhaps matches TRBD1 (6 bases). This CDR3 has 19 amino acids. Germline V CDR1 and CDR2: MDHEN, SYDVKM. V lost 5 bases and J 0 bases, leaving 22 bases between the germline ends. The CDR3 is CASSGPTGGAVATNEKLFF. As DNA, the CDR3 is TGTGCCAGCAGTGGACCGACGGGGGGGGCGGTTGCAACTAATGAAAAACTGTTTTTT. The variable domain in full, completed from reference TRBV28 and TRBJ1-4, reads DVKVTQSSRYLVKRTGEKVFLECVQDMDHENMFWYRQDPGLGLRLIYFSYDVKMKEKGDIPEGYSVSREKKERFSLILESASTNQTSMYLCASSGPTGGAVATNEKLFFGSGTQLSVL.

The J gene is TRBJ1-4, the V gene TRBV5-5; a weak D match, TRBD1 (5 bases). Trimming cost V 4 bases and J 8 bases, with 21 bases left between them. This CDR3 is 16 amino acids long. CDR1 and CDR2 from the germline V gene are SGHKS and YYEKEE (reference sequence). The CDR3 spells CASSGAGSSLQEKLFF. CDR3 nucleotides: TGTGCCAGCAGCGGGGCGGGGTCCTCTCTTCAGGAAAAACTGTTTTTT.